A single sample is the source of the 32 T cell receptor beta chains below, sequenced in a study of CXCR3-negative and CXCR3-positive naive CD8 T cells. UMI-labeled 5' RACE TRB cDNA libraries were prepared from the cells. No DNA is given; TCRdb re-called the 5' RACE reads and lists each CDR3 protein once. This sample's table reports 100,000 to 150,000 distinct CDR3 sequences. Their antigen targets remain unknown. Study results and limitations: For CXCR3-positive naive cells, TRB CDR3s were more hydrophobic than those of CXCR3-negative naive cells.

The source material was naive CXCR3+ CD8+ T cells from blood. Subset: CD45RO-CCR7+CD27+CD95- naive CD8+ T cells expressing CXCR3 (TNR3+). The source is a human donor in good health. Some clones in this sample may be carry-over from other donors' samples.

The CDR3 spells CASSLAGLAGGNEQYF. This chain joins TRBV7-6 and TRBJ2-7; TCRdb's assignment of TRBD2 cannot be checked, as there is no DNA. The CDR3 runs to 16 residues. Germline CDR1 reads SGHVS; CDR2 reads FNYEAQ.

The genes are TRBV4-3 and TRBJ2-3; the D gene TCRdb calls, TRBD2, cannot be checked with no DNA. In germline, CDR1 is LGHNA, CDR2 YSLEER. The CDR3 is made up of 17 amino acids. The CDR3: CASSQEAGTTYTDTQYF.

The chain is built from TRBV18 and TRBJ2-7; lacking DNA, the TRBD1 call made by TCRdb goes unchecked. This CDR3 comprises 14 residues. Germline V gene sequence: CDR1 KGHSH, CDR2 LQKENI. The CDR3 sequence: CASSLGTGDDEQYF.

This chain connects TRBV9 to TRBJ2-7; TCRdb outputs TRBD2, but without DNA this stays unchecked. The germline V gene has CDR1 SGDLS and CDR2 YYNGEE. This CDR3 is built from 15 residues. This CDR3 reads CASSSGTSGSHEQYF.

The gene calls are TRBV29-1 and TRBJ1-2; TCRdb outputs TRBD1, but without DNA this stays unchecked. The germline gives CDR1 SQVTM, CDR2 ANQGSEA. The CDR3 covers 13 residues. CDR3 sequence: CSVVGWGGEGYTF. The full variable domain, in which reference TRBV29-1 and TRBJ1-2 provide the parts outside the CDR3, is SAVISQKPSRDICQRGTSLTIQCQVDSQVTMMFWYRQQPGQSLTLIATANQGSEATYESGFVIDKFPISRPNLTFSTLTVSNMSPEDSSIYLCSVVGWGGEGYTFGSGTRLTVV.

The chain carries TRBV20-1 and TRBJ2-1; TCRdb indicates TRBD2, and absent DNA this call remains unverified. Germline V gene lookup returns CDR1 DFQATT and CDR2 SNEGSKA (reference sequence). The CDR3 loop spans 19 amino acids. The CDR3 region is CSARELGLAGVTTYNEQFF.

The gene calls are TRBV5-1 and TRBJ2-3. There are 15 residues in the CDR3. From germline, CDR1 is SGHRS and CDR2 YFSETQ. The CDR3 loop reads CASSLRGVNTDTQYF.

The rearrangement joins TRBV15 to TRBJ2-2; TCRdb proposes TRBD2, but this gene call is untestable without DNA. Germline V gene lookup returns CDR1 LNHNV and CDR2 YYDKDF (reference sequence). CDR3 length equals 14 residues. Here the CDR3 reads CATSRVWGVRELFF.

The CDR3 sequence: CASSLIGGTDEQFF. The chain links TRBV5-5 to TRBJ2-1; TCRdb designates TRBD1, a call that cannot be tested without DNA. This CDR3 region has 14 residues. Germline assignment: CDR1 SGHKS and CDR2 YYEKEE (reference sequence).

The chain employs TRBV7-9 and TRBJ2-7; no DNA is available, so the TRBD1 call from TCRdb remains unchecked. CDR1 is SEHNR and CDR2 is FQNEAQ in the germline V gene (reference sequence). This CDR3 region has 13 residues. CDR3 region: CASSPSGADEQFF.

The chain uses TRBV20-1 and TRBJ2-7; TCRdb's D call of TRBD2 is untestable without DNA. CDR1 DFQATT and CDR2 SNEGSKA come from the germline V gene (reference sequence). The CDR3 covers 14 residues. This chain's CDR3 is CSARTSGSSYEQYF.

CDR3 protein: CASRSFDRAYGYTF. The rearrangement links TRBV12-3 or TRBV12-4 to TRBJ1-2; TCRdb outputs TRBD1, but without DNA this stays unchecked. This CDR3 comprises 14 residues.

The CDR3 protein is CASSPTGTLNLLDTQYF. The chain combines TRBV12-3 or TRBV12-4 with TRBJ2-3; the D gene TCRdb calls, TRBD1, cannot be checked with no DNA. The CDR3 contains 17 residues.

The V call is TRBV7-3, the J call TRBJ2-7. The germline CDR1 and CDR2 sequences are SGHTA and FQGTGA. The CDR3 is 15 amino acids. CDR3 in amino acids: CASSFSGESSYEQYF.

The gene calls are TRBV4-1 and TRBJ2-1; without DNA, the TCRdb call of TRBD1 cannot be checked. Germline CDR1 and CDR2: MGHRA and YSYEKL. The CDR3 extends over 16 amino acids. This CDR3 is CASSNDRQGSYNEQFF.

The chain carries TRBV12-3 or TRBV12-4 and TRBJ2-1. The CDR3 is made up of 16 amino acids. CDR3 in amino acids: CASSFEASNLHNEQFF.

This rearrangement joins TRBV7-8 to TRBJ1-5; absent DNA, TCRdb's TRBD1 call cannot be checked. The germline V gene encodes CDR1 SGHVS and CDR2 FQNEAQ. CDR3 length equals 15 residues. CDR3: CASSYRDREAQPQHF. Complete variable domain (other parts from reference TRBV7-8 and TRBJ1-5): GAGVSQSPRYKVAKRGQDVALRCDPISGHVSLFWYQQALGQGPEFLTYFQNEAQLDKSGLPSDRFFAERPEGSVSTLKIQRTQQEDSAVYLCASSYRDREAQPQHFGDGTRLSIL.

This chain's CDR3 is CASSPRDNSYEQYF. V and J are TRBV7-9 and TRBJ2-7; the D gene TCRdb calls, TRBD1, cannot be checked with no DNA. This CDR3 is 14 amino acids long. CDR1 is SEHNR, CDR2 FQNEAQ, per germline (reference sequence).

The chain couples TRBV12-3 or TRBV12-4 to TRBJ2-5; TCRdb proposes TRBD1, but this gene call is untestable without DNA. The CDR3 covers 16 residues. The CDR3 spells CASTPFSEAYQETQYF.

The J gene is TRBJ1-6, the V gene TRBV7-6; TCRdb outputs TRBD1, but without DNA this stays unchecked. CDR3 length: 15 amino acids. Germline CDR1 SGHVS, CDR2 FNYEAQ. CDR3 in amino acids: CASSPRTGDNSPLHF.

J is TRBJ1-2 and V is TRBV13; TCRdb's assignment of TRBD1 cannot be checked, as there is no DNA. This CDR3 has 13 amino acids. Germline CDR1 PRHDT, CDR2 FYEKMQ (reference sequence). The CDR3 protein is CASSHTGEHGYTF.

V usage is TRBV9 and J usage is TRBJ1-1; no DNA is available, so the TRBD1 call from TCRdb remains unchecked. CDR1 and CDR2 (germline): SGDLS, YYNGEE. The CDR3 runs 15 residues. This CDR3 is CASSVVGTGKTEAFF.

The genes are TRBV9 and TRBJ1-1; with no DNA, the TCRdb D assignment of TRBD1 cannot be verified. This CDR3 region has 14 residues. From germline, CDR1 is SGDLS and CDR2 YYNGEE. CDR3 in amino acids: CASSVGQAYTEAFF.

The chain links TRBV28 to TRBJ2-3. CDR1 is MDHEN and CDR2 is SYDVKM in the germline V gene. The length of the CDR3 is 11 residues. CDR3: CASSLSSAQYF.

The rearrangement links TRBV3-1 to TRBJ2-4; lacking DNA, the TRBD2 call made by TCRdb goes unchecked. The CDR3 consists of 18 residues. Germline CDR1 and CDR2: LGHDT and YNNKEL (reference sequence). The CDR3: CASSQDMSGGASGNIQYF.

The chain recombines TRBV12-3 or TRBV12-4 with TRBJ2-5; TCRdb outputs TRBD2, but without DNA this stays unchecked. The CDR3 runs to 12 residues. The CDR3 sequence is CASSSAGETQYF.

The V call is TRBV5-5, the J call TRBJ2-2. This CDR3 comprises 14 residues. CDR1 is SGHKS and CDR2 is YYEKEE in the germline V gene (reference sequence). The CDR3 is CASSLWSGTGELFF. Looking up the rest from reference TRBV5-5 and TRBJ2-2 gives the full variable domain: DAGVTQSPTHLIKTRGQQVTLRCSPISGHKSVSWYQQVLGQGPQFIFQYYEKEERGRGNFPDRFSARQFPNYSSELNVNALLLGDSALYLCASSLWSGTGELFFGEGSRLTVL.

The gene calls are TRBV3-1 and TRBJ1-5; the TCRdb call, TRBD1, lacks DNA for checking. The length of the CDR3 is 16 residues. CDR1 and CDR2 (germline): LGHDT, YNNKEL (reference sequence). The CDR3 is CASSQDLPGGLEPQHF.

This chain links TRBV5-1 with TRBJ2-3; TCRdb outputs TRBD1, but without DNA this stays unchecked. Looked up from germline, CDR1 is SGHRS and CDR2 is YFSETQ. CDR3 length equals 15 residues. CDR3: CASSSRDRGQDTQYF.

CDR3: CASTPENTGELFF. The gene calls are TRBV5-5 and TRBJ2-2. The CDR3 sequence is 13 residues long. The germline V gene encodes CDR1 SGHKS and CDR2 YYEKEE (reference sequence).

The gene calls are TRBV3-1 and TRBJ2-1. The CDR3 has 12 amino acids. In germline, CDR1 is LGHDT, CDR2 YNNKEL (reference sequence). CDR3 in amino acids: CASTSSYNEQFF.

The chain joins TRBV7-8 to TRBJ2-7; checking the TCRdb D call of TRBD1 is not possible without DNA. Germline assignment: CDR1 SGHVS and CDR2 FQNEAQ. The CDR3 is 13 residues long. CDR3 loop: CATEGHDDYEQYF.